Below are 7 T cell receptor beta chains sequenced from a single sample in a study of blood T cell repertoires in COVID-19. Assay used: immunoSEQ multiplex PCR; TCRdb lists only in-frame clones, some missing. The sample contains 85,000 to 100,000 clones, approximately 79% of which appear only once. The sequencing sample was made of peripheral blood. The receptors here all came from a woman older than 75 with active or convalescent COVID-19.

The count of this clone is one. This rearrangement joins TRBV7-8 to TRBJ1-1; TRBD1 matches 10 bases. CDR1 is SGHVS and CDR2 is FQNEAQ in the germline V gene. The CDR3 is 14 residues long. Trimming removed 5 bases from V and 11 bases from J; junction bases left unmatched: 11. This CDR3 reads CASSPSRDRGGAFF. The CDR3 nucleotides are TGTGCCAGCAGCCCAAGTCGGGACAGGGGAGGCGCTTTCTTT.

The rearrangement uses TRBV6-4 and TRBJ1-5, with 8 bases lining up with TRBD1. The junction had 4 bases not matched to a gene; V was cut back by 5 bases and J by 7 bases. CDR1 is MRHNA and CDR2 is SNTAGT in the germline V gene. The CDR3 length is 13 residues. The CDR3 loop is CASSKGQGQPQHF. CDR3 nucleotide sequence: TGTGCCAGCAGTAAAGGACAGGGACAGCCCCAGCATTTT.

The chain combines TRBV5-1 with TRBJ2-2; 13 positions match TRBD2. Trimming took 0 bases from V and 5 from J; bases not matched to a gene: 1. The germline gives CDR1 SGHRS, CDR2 YFSETQ. The CDR3 extends over 16 amino acids. This CDR3 is CASSLGLAGGTGELFF. The CDR3 DNA reads as TGCGCCAGCAGCTTGGGACTAGCGGGAGGAACCGGGGAGCTGTTTTTT. The full variable domain, completed using reference TRBV5-1 and TRBJ2-2, is KAGVTQTPRYLIKTRGQQVTLSCSPISGHRSVSWYQQTPGQGLQFLFEYFSETQRNKGNFPGRFSGRQFSNSRSEMNVSTLELGDSALYLCASSLGLAGGTGELFFGEGSRLTVL.

This chain links TRBV7-3 with TRBJ2-1; 7 bases align to TRBD2. The CDR3 is 20 amino acids. After removal of 5 bases from V and 0 bases from J, the junction contained 19 bases not matched to a gene. Germline lookup yields CDR1 SGHTA and CDR2 FQGTGA. The CDR3 nucleotides read TGTGCCAGCAGCCCCCGGGACTACCTCCACCTCGGGAGCTCCTACAATGAGCAGTTCTTC. Translated: CASSPRDYLHLGSSYNEQFF.

J is TRBJ1-2 and V is TRBV5-1; the match to TRBD1 covers 7 bases. Per the germline V gene, CDR1 is SGHRS and CDR2 is YFSETQ. The CDR3 is 14 residues long. The junction had 5 bases not matched to a gene; V was cut back by 0 bases and J by 6 bases. The CDR3 coding sequence is TGCGCCAGCAGCTTGGGACAGGGAGGTCATGGCTACACCTTC. Translating gives CASSLGQGGHGYTF.

The chain recombines TRBV7-2 with TRBJ1-5; D is possibly TRBD1 (5 bases). This CDR3 is built from 15 residues. V lost 4 bases, J lost 7 bases, and 17 bases lay in between. CDR1 and CDR2 (germline): SGHTA, FQGNSA. The CDR3 DNA reads TGTGCCAGCAGCTCAAGGGAGGGGTGGGGGCAGCCCCAGCATTTT. Its translation is CASSSREGWGQPQHF.

This clone was observed many times. The rearrangement uses TRBV27 and TRBJ2-1; TRBD2 aligns across 14 bases. The CDR3 loop spans 15 amino acids. The V and J ends lost 5 bases and 7 bases, in that order; junction bases with no gene match: 4. Germline V gene data show CDR1 as MNHEY and CDR2 as SMNVEV (reference sequence). The CDR3 sequence is CASSPGLAGVNEQFF. CDR3 in DNA: TGTGCCAGCAGTCCGGGACTAGCGGGAGTTAATGAGCAGTTCTTC.